These 26 T cell receptor beta chains came from one sample sequenced in a study of T cell changes during pregnancy in multiple sclerosis. Only in-frame clones appear in the TCRdb table, and some are missing; sequencing was by immunoSEQ multiplex PCR. Of 40,000 to 50,000 clones in the sample, almost 95% were seen once. Here the sequenced sample was CD8+ T cells from peripheral blood mononuclear cells, taken in the first trimester of pregnancy. The receptors here all came from a female donor with multiple sclerosis, enrolled in a pregnancy study.

The chain employs TRBV2 and TRBJ2-1; 12 bases line up with TRBD2. The germline V gene has CDR1 SNHLY and CDR2 FYNNEI. V dropped 2 bases and J dropped 5; count of bases not matched to a gene: 4. The CDR3 extends over 16 amino acids. CDR3 nucleotide sequence: TGTGCCAGCAGTGAATCCCTAGCGGGGGGGCACAATGAGCAGTTCTTC. This translates into CASSESLAGGHNEQFF.

This chain uses TRBV29-1 with TRBJ1-5, with D possibly being TRBD1 (6 bases). The V and J ends lost 6 bases and 4 bases respectively, with 16 bases between them. CDR3 length: 14 amino acids. Germline-derived CDR1 and CDR2 are SQVTM and ANQGSEA. CDR3 coding DNA: TGCAGCGTCAAGTCAGGGGAGAGGAATCAGCCCCAGCATTTT. Translated, it gives CSVKSGERNQPQHF.

The J gene is TRBJ2-3, the V gene TRBV9, with 7 bases lining up with TRBD2. This CDR3 spans 15 amino acids. Germline values: CDR1 SGDLS, CDR2 YYNGEE. V shed 4 bases, J shed 2 bases, and the junction held 7 bases outside the gene matches. CDR3 coding DNA: TGTGCCAGCAGCCTGATGGGGGGGAACACAGATACGCAGTATTTT. It translates to CASSLMGGNTDTQYF.

CDR3 nucleotide sequence: TGTGCCAGCAGCCTTGATGCAGCGGACTCCTACAATGAGCAGTTCTTC. Its protein product is CASSLDAADSYNEQFF. The chain recombines TRBV4-2 with TRBJ2-1, with a weak D call TRBD2 (5 bases). CDR3 length: 16 amino acids. Germline V CDR1 and CDR2: LGHNA, YNFKEQ. V lost 4 bases, J lost 0 bases, and 13 bases lay in between.

The V call is TRBV27, the J call TRBJ2-4, with 8 bases aligning to TRBD1. Looked up from germline, CDR1 is MNHEY and CDR2 is SMNVEV (reference sequence). With V trimmed by 6 bases and J by 6 bases, 7 bases remained unmatched. The CDR3 contains 14 residues. In DNA, the CDR3 is TGTGCCAGCAGATTCAGGGGGCCCGGAAACATTCAGTACTTC. It codes for CASRFRGPGNIQYF.

V usage is TRBV27 and J usage is TRBJ2-1; 13 bases agree with TRBD2. The CDR3 extends over 18 amino acids. J was trimmed by 5 bases and V by 7 bases; bases with no gene match: 14. CDR1 and CDR2 (germline): MNHEY, SMNVEV (reference sequence). The CDR3: CASKTRRGTSGINNEQFF. Here the CDR3 DNA reads TGTGCCAGCAAAACAAGACGCGGGACTAGCGGGATCAACAATGAGCAGTTCTTC.

This clone came up once. The chain links TRBV14 to TRBJ2-1, with D possibly matching TRBD1 (6 bases). Germline-derived CDR1 and CDR2 are SGHDN and FVKESK. V gave up 1 base and J gave up 0 bases, with 22 bases separating them. The CDR3 runs to 20 residues. The CDR3 here is CASSQVSGHVLGGSYNEQFF. The CDR3 DNA sequence: TGTGCCAGCAGCCAAGTCAGTGGACACGTATTAGGGGGCTCCTACAATGAGCAGTTCTTC.

The rearrangement links TRBV5-1 to TRBJ2-5; a weak D match, TRBD1 (6 bases). V lost 4 bases and J 1 base, leaving 17 bases between the germline ends. This CDR3 spans 16 amino acids. The germline CDR1 and CDR2 sequences are SGHRS and YFSETQ. In DNA, the CDR3 is TGCGCCAGCAGCCCCTGGACAGCCGATATCCAAGAGACCCAGTACTTC. Translated: CASSPWTADIQETQYF.

The chain has TRBV25-1 and TRBJ2-5; the match to TRBD1 covers 7 bases. There are 15 residues in the CDR3. V lost 3 bases to trimming and J lost 0 bases; unmatched junction nucleotides: 4. Germline V gene sequence: CDR1 MGHDK, CDR2 SYGVNS. CDR3 sequence (DNA): TGTGCCAGCAGTGACTCCGACAGGGACCAAGAGACCCAGTACTTC. Its protein product is CASSDSDRDQETQYF.

V is TRBV4-1 and J is TRBJ2-7; perhaps TRBD2 as D (6 bases). V gave up 1 base and J gave up 0 bases, with 13 bases separating them. This CDR3 has 16 amino acids. Germline CDR1 MGHRA, CDR2 YSYEKL. The CDR3 is CASSQAPGVNSYEQYF. CDR3 coding DNA: TGCGCCAGCAGCCAAGCTCCGGGAGTGAACTCCTACGAGCAGTACTTC.

In its sample, this clone was seen once. The chain joins TRBV29-1 to TRBJ2-1, with TRBD2 as a possible D gene (5 bases). The germline gives CDR1 SQVTM, CDR2 ANQGSEA. CDR3 size: 17 residues. Trimming removed 1 base at V and 5 bases at J, with 21 bases between. The CDR3 here is CSVEANTPETNNNEQFF. CDR3 sequence (DNA): TGCAGCGTTGAAGCTAATACCCCAGAGACTAACAACAATGAGCAGTTCTTC.

The rearrangement uses TRBV4-1 and TRBJ1-3, with D hard to call. The V gene lost 1 base and the J gene lost 1 base, with 11 bases spanning the gap. CDR3 size: 16 residues. The germline CDR1 and CDR2 sequences are MGHRA and YSYEKL. CDR3 loop: CASSQGAGISGNTIYF. The DNA for the CDR3 is TGCGCCAGCAGCCAAGGGGCGGGGATTTCTGGAAACACCATATATTTT.

The chain has TRBV27 and TRBJ1-3; a possible D gene is TRBD1 (5 bases). CDR1 and CDR2 from the germline V gene are MNHEY and SMNVEV (reference sequence). V was clipped by 4 bases and J by 1 base, with 11 bases between them. The CDR3 spans 15 residues. The CDR3 is CASSSTGGSGNTIYF. The CDR3 DNA is TGTGCCAGCAGTTCCACGGGGGGATCTGGAAACACCATATATTTT.

This clone has more than one count but fewer than ten. The chain joins TRBV9 to TRBJ1-2; TRBD1 aligns across 7 bases. The V and J ends lost 2 bases and 3 bases, in that order; junction bases with no gene match: 10. Germline V gene sequence: CDR1 SGDLS, CDR2 YYNGEE. The CDR3 has 16 residues. The CDR3: CASSVSLGGDHYGYTF. CDR3 coding DNA: TGTGCCAGCAGCGTTAGCCTAGGGGGCGACCACTATGGCTACACCTTC.

This chain links TRBV4-2 with TRBJ2-5, with 8 nucleotides matching TRBD2. The CDR3 contains 16 residues. With 1 base clipped from V and 5 bases from J, the junction kept 9 bases outside the gene matches. Germline CDR1 is LGHNA and CDR2 is YNFKEQ. The CDR3 is CASSQGESGGAETQYF. CDR3 nucleotide sequence: TGTGCCAGCAGCCAAGGGGAGTCGGGGGGGGCGGAGACCCAGTACTTC.

This clone has only one observation. This chain links TRBV10-3 with TRBJ2-5; TRBD2 might be the D (7 bases). Germline V gene sequence: CDR1 ENHRY, CDR2 SYGVKD. The V gene lost 7 bases and the J gene lost 2 bases, with 17 bases spanning the gap. This CDR3 region has 15 residues. CDR3 in DNA: TGTGCCATCACCCCGGGGGGCGGAAAGCAAGAGACCCAGTACTTC. Amino acids: CAITPGGGKQETQYF.

The genes are TRBV4-3 and TRBJ2-7; 8 bases fit TRBD1. Germline lookup yields CDR1 LGHNA and CDR2 YSLEER. The CDR3 has 15 amino acids. Losses at the gene ends were 2 bases for V and 3 bases for J; bases not matched to a gene: 6. CDR3 protein: CASSQFRQGYYEQYF. The CDR3 region has the DNA TGCGCCAGCAGCCAATTCAGACAGGGGTACTACGAGCAGTACTTC.

The chain is built from TRBV28 and TRBJ1-2; 10 bases fit TRBD1. Germline CDR1 MDHEN, CDR2 SYDVKM. The V and J ends lost 2 bases and 5 bases, in that order; junction bases with no gene match: 2. This CDR3 comprises 14 residues. CDR3 in amino acids: CASSLTGQGYGYTF. Here the CDR3 DNA reads TGTGCCAGCAGTTTAACGGGACAGGGGTATGGCTACACCTTC.

The chain couples TRBV14 to TRBJ2-5; 8 bases map to TRBD1. The V and J ends lost 3 bases and 4 bases, in that order; junction bases with no gene match: 10. From germline, CDR1 is SGHDN and CDR2 FVKESK. CDR3 length: 16 residues. The CDR3 DNA reads as TGTGCCAGCAGCCACCGGGACAGGCGATTGGGAGAGACCCAGTACTTC. This sequence encodes CASSHRDRRLGETQYF. Together with reference TRBV14 and TRBJ2-5, the CDR3 gives the full variable domain: EAGVTQFPSHSVIEKGQTVTLRCDPISGHDNLYWYRRVMGKEIKFLLHFVKESKQDESGMPNNRFLAERTGGTYSTLKVQPAELEDSGVYFCASSHRDRRLGETQYFGPGTRLLVL.

This rearrangement joins TRBV5-1 to TRBJ2-2; 10 nucleotides align to TRBD1. This CDR3 has 18 amino acids. The ends lost 0 bases at V and 6 bases at J; junction bases unmatched: 11. Per germline, CDR1 SGHRS and CDR2 YFSETQ. Here the CDR3 reads CASSLEEPTGGASGELFF. The CDR3 nucleotides read TGCGCCAGCAGCTTGGAGGAGCCGACAGGGGGCGCGTCCGGGGAGCTGTTTTTT. The full variable domain, in which reference TRBV5-1 and TRBJ2-2 provide the parts outside the CDR3, is KAGVTQTPRYLIKTRGQQVTLSCSPISGHRSVSWYQQTPGQGLQFLFEYFSETQRNKGNFPGRFSGRQFSNSRSEMNVSTLELGDSALYLCASSLEEPTGGASGELFFGEGSRLTVL.

This chain joins TRBV30 and TRBJ1-1; tentative D call: TRBD1 (5 bases). V was shortened by 0 bases and J by 1 base, with 12 bases between the two germline ends. Germline V lookup: CDR1 GTSNPN, CDR2 SVGIG (reference sequence). The CDR3 spans 15 residues. The CDR3 loop is CAWSVRAGKNTEAFF. The CDR3 DNA reads as TGTGCCTGGAGTGTACGGGCAGGGAAGAACACTGAAGCTTTCTTT. Full variable domain (outside the CDR3, taken from reference TRBV30 and TRBJ1-1): SQTIHQWPATLVQPVGSPLSLECTVEGTSNPNLYWYRQAAGRGLQLLFYSVGIGQISSEVPQNLSASRPQDRQFILSSKKLLLSDSGFYLCAWSVRAGKNTEAFFGQGTRLTVV.

The chain combines TRBV2 with TRBJ2-2, with TRBD1 matching over 8 bases. J was trimmed by 0 bases and V by 8 bases; bases with no gene match: 17. From germline, CDR1 is SNHLY and CDR2 FYNNEI. This CDR3 contains 19 residues. Here the CDR3 DNA reads TGTGCCAGCGGGTGGGCAGGGGGCGAAGACCCTACGAACACCGGGGAGCTGTTTTTT. Translating gives CASGWAGGEDPTNTGELFF.

The V gene is TRBV11-2, the J gene TRBJ2-7; possible D gene TRBD2, 5 bases. CDR1 is SGHAT, CDR2 FQNNGV, per germline. Deletions cut 3 bases from V and 1 base from J, with 10 bases between. This CDR3 is built from 14 residues. CDR3 in DNA: TGTGCCAGCAGCTTTCCTAGCCCTTCCTACGAGCAGTACTTC. Protein: CASSFPSPSYEQYF.

The rearrangement links TRBV9 to TRBJ2-5; 9 positions match TRBD2. This CDR3 contains 13 residues. V lost 4 bases and J lost 5; bases outside the gene matches: 3. Germline V gene data show CDR1 as SGDLS and CDR2 as YYNGEE. CDR3 nucleotide sequence: TGTGCCAGCAGCCCCGGACTAGCGGAGACCCAGTACTTC. Its translation is CASSPGLAETQYF.

CDR3 region: CASSLQGSSYEQYF. The DNA of the CDR3 is TGCGCCAGCAGCTTGCAGGGTAGCTCCTACGAGCAGTACTTC. The chain joins TRBV5-1 to TRBJ2-7; tentative D call: TRBD1 (5 bases). The CDR3 covers 14 residues. The V and J ends lost 1 base and 0 bases respectively, with 8 bases between them. Germline CDR1 SGHRS, CDR2 YFSETQ. Based on the CDR3 plus reference TRBV5-1 and TRBJ2-7, the full variable domain is KAGVTQTPRYLIKTRGQQVTLSCSPISGHRSVSWYQQTPGQGLQFLFEYFSETQRNKGNFPGRFSGRQFSNSRSEMNVSTLELGDSALYLCASSLQGSSYEQYFGPGTRLTVT.

Concerning this clone: Sequence at one end of the junction differs from germline and may be a read error. The J gene is TRBJ2-1, the V gene TRBV10-3; perhaps TRBD1 as D (6 bases). From germline, CDR1 is ENHRY and CDR2 SYGVKD. The CDR3 spans 16 residues. DNA for the CDR3: TGTGCCGCTAACAACTACCGGGACACGGTCTACGATGAGCAGTTCTTC. The encoded protein is CAANNYRDTVYDEQFF.